This record covers a single T cell receptor beta chain. In its sample, this clonotype was seen a few times. The clone's antigen remains unknown. No base qualities exist here, and no much larger clone lies one base off it. This sample stems from a study of response to subunit inactivated influenza vaccine (dated by TCRdb to the late 2010s). Notes on the research overall: Deep quantitative T cell receptor repertoire profiling was used in the study to track responses to a trivalent subunit inactivated influenza vaccine. Beyond this particular receptor, the publication reports: It was suggested by the authors that each seasonal influenza vaccination may recruit only a limited number of new T cells.

Library generation was performed with RT-PCR. TCRdb names Illumina HiSeq 2500 as the instrument used. The public reads were reanalyzed by TCRdb: fastp trimming at Q25, MiXCR alignment, in-frame beta chains only. Records with the same CDR3 protein are collapsed into one entry carrying the most frequent genes and DNA. The sample data list a few hundred thousand distinct CDR3 sequences, and approximately 15% of these were observed just once. The ten biggest clones cover around 10% of the sample. The sequencing here drew on PBMCs from blood, taken 12 days after vaccination. The TCR sequence derives from a man aged 45-65 years who received an inactivated influenza vaccine. Donor details come from another sample of the same person, matched by shared clones.

Here is the DNA: TGTGCCAGCGGACTAGCGGGTTTACAAGAGACCCAGTACTTC. Its translation reads: CASGLAGLQETQYF. The rearranged chain carries TRBV12-3 or TRBV12-4 and TRBJ2-5, and TRBD2 matches 11 of the central bases. Reading from cysteine to phenylalanine, the CDR3 counts 14 amino acids. Just the 42-base CDR3 DNA is kept, in frame starting at base 1. Relative to germline, V is missing 8 bases and J is missing 2 bases, with 4 bases of the junction outside any gene match.